These 2 T cell receptor beta chains originate from one sample sequenced in a study of T cell responses to AZD1222 COVID-19 vaccine. Assay used: immunoSEQ multiplex PCR; TCRdb lists only in-frame clones, some missing. The sample lists roughly 150,000 clones; roughly 87% were seen once. The source was peripheral blood, collected 28 days after the second AZD1222 dose. The origin of the receptors is an adult who received the AZD1222 COVID-19 vaccine.

CDR3 region: CAWSVEGDQPQHF. CDR3 coding DNA: TGTGCCTGGAGTGTAGAAGGCGATCAGCCCCAGCATTTT. The chain recombines TRBV30 with TRBJ1-5, with D uncertain. V lost 0 bases to trimming and J lost 5 bases, with 8 bases between them. Germline V CDR1 and CDR2: GTSNPN, SVGIG (reference sequence). This CDR3 is 13 amino acids long.

The V call is TRBV27, the J call TRBJ2-7, with D uncertain. The V gene lost 5 bases and the J gene lost 2 bases, with 19 bases spanning the gap. Germline assignment: CDR1 MNHEY and CDR2 SMNVEV (reference sequence). The CDR3 loop spans 16 amino acids. The CDR3 spells CASSLGPTGGPYEQYF. CDR3 coding DNA: TGTGCCAGCAGTCTCGGACCAACGGGCGGTCCCTACGAGCAGTACTTC.